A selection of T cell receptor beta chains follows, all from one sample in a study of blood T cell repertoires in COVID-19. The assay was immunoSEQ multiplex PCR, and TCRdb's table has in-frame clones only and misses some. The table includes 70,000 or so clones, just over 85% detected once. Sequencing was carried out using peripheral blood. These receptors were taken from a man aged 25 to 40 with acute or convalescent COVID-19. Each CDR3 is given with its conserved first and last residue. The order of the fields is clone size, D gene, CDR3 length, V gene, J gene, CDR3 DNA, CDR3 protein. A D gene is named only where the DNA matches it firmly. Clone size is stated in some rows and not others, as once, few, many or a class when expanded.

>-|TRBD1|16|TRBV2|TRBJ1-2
TGTGCCAGCAGACCCCACGAGTCCACAGGGGGCCATGGCTACACCTTC
CASRPHESTGGHGYTF
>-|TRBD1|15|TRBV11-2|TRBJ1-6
TGTGCCAGCAGCGCGCTCGGGACAGCAGATTCACCCCTCCACTTT
CASSALGTADSPLHF
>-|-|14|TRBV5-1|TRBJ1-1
TGCGCCAGCAGCTTAGTTACAGGGAACACTGAAGCTTTCTTT
CASSLVTGNTEAFF
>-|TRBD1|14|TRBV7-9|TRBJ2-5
TGTGCCAGCAGCAAGACAGGGGTCCAAGAGACCCAGTACTTC
CASSKTGVQETQYF
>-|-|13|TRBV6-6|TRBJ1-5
TGTGCCAGCAGCCACGGGGAAAGTCAGCCCCAGCATTTT
CASSHGESQPQHF
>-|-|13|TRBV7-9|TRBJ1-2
TGTGCCAGCAGCTTAGGGGGAGTCTATGGCTACACCTTC
CASSLGGVYGYTF
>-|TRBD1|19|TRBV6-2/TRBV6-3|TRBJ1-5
TGTGCCAGCAGCCCCTTACTGTCGGACAGGGGATCTAGCAATCAGCCCCAGCATTTT
CASSPLLSDRGSSNQPQHF
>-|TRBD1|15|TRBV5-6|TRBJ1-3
TGTGCCAGCAGCTTGGTCAGGGGGCTAGGAAACACCATATATTTT
CASSLVRGLGNTIYF
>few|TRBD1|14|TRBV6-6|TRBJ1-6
TGTGCCAGCACCACGGGACAGGGGGTTTCACCCCTCCACTTT
CASTTGQGVSPLHF
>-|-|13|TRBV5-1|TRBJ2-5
TGCGCCAGCAGACGGGAGATCACGGAGACCCAGTACTTC
CASRREITETQYF
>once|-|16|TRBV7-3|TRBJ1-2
TGTGCCAGCAGCTTAACGCCCCGGGGAGGGGGAGGCGGCTACACCTTC
CASSLTPRGGGGGYTF
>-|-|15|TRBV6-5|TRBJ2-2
TGTGCCAGCAGTTACGGGCAGTACGGCACCGGGGAGCTGTTTTTT
CASSYGQYGTGELFF
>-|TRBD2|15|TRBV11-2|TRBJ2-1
TGTGCCAGCAGCGGACTAGCGGGGGGGCGGAATGAGCAGTTCTTC
CASSGLAGGRNEQFF
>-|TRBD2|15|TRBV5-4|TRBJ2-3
TGTGCCAGCACTGAAGGCGGGGGTCTCACAGATACGCAGTATTTT
CASTEGGGLTDTQYF
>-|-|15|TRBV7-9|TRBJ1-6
TGTGCCAGCAGCTTGGGCGGAGGGAGCAATTCACCCCTCCACTTT
CASSLGGGSNSPLHF
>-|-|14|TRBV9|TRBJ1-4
TGCGCCAGCCAACGCAATGACGGAGGAGAAAAACTGTTTTTT
CASQRNDGGEKLFF
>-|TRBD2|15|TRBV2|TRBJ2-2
TGTGCCAGCAGTGAAATTTCGGGAGGAGCCGGGGAGCTGTTTTTT
CASSEISGGAGELFF
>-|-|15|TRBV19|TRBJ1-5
TGTGCCAGTACCCCGAACACAGATAGCAATCAGCCCCAGCATTTT
CASTPNTDSNQPQHF
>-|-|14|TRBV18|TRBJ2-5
TGTGCCAGCTCACCAGTGAAGCCCCAAGAGACCCAGTACTTC
CASSPVKPQETQYF
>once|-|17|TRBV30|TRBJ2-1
TGTGCCTGGAGTACCTTAAACCGGGACTCGAACTACAATGAGCAGTTCTTC
CAWSTLNRDSNYNEQFF
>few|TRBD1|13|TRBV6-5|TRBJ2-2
TGTGCCAGCACCCGACAGGGGATCGGGGAGCTGTTTTTT
CASTRQGIGELFF
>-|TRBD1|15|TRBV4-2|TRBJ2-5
TGTGCCAGCAGCACTCAGACAGGGAAGTTAGAGACCCAGTACTTC
CASSTQTGKLETQYF
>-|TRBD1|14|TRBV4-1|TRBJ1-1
TGCGCCAGCAGCCAAGGACAGGGAGGCACTGAAGCTTTCTTT
CASSQGQGGTEAFF
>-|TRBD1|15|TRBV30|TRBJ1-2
TGTGCCTGGAGCGGTAGTAGGGGGCGAGACGATGGCTACACCTTC
CAWSGSRGRDDGYTF
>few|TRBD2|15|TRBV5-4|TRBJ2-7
TGTGCCAGCAGCTTGTCGAGCGGGAGGGGTTACGAGCAGTACTTC
CASSLSSGRGYEQYF
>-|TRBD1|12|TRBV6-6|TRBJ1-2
TGTGCCAGCAGGACAGGGGAAAATGGCTACACCTTC
CASRTGENGYTF
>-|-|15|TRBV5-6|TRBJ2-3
TGTGCCAGCAGCTCCACAGGGAAAAGCACAGATACGCAGTATTTT
CASSSTGKSTDTQYF
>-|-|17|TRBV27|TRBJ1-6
TGTGCCAGCAGTTCCGGACAGACAGATTTAGGGGGTTCACCCCTCCACTTT
CASSSGQTDLGGSPLHF
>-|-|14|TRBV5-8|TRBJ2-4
TGTGCCAGCAGCCTCGGACAGCCTAAAAACATTCAGTACTTC
CASSLGQPKNIQYF
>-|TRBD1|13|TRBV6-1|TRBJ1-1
TGTGCCAGCAGTGAATCGGCGGGACAGAAGGCTTTCTTT
CASSESAGQKAFF
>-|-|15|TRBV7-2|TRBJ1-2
TGTGCCAGCAGCTTATGGAGCATCGGAAGCTATGGCTACACCTTC
CASSLWSIGSYGYTF
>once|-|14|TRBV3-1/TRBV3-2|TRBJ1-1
TGTGCCAGCAGCCAAGGGACATATCGATCTGAAGCTTTCTTT
CASSQGTYRSEAFF
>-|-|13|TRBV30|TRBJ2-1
TGTGCCTGGAGTTCGGTGCTATACAATGAGCAGTTCTTC
CAWSSVLYNEQFF
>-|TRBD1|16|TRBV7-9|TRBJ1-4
TGTGCCAGCAGCTTCCCCGGGGACAGAGGACATGAAAAACTGTTTTTT
CASSFPGDRGHEKLFF
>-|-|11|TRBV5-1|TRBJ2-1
TGCGCCAGCAGCTTGGCCGATGAGCAGTTCTTC
CASSLADEQFF
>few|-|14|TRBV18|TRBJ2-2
TGTGCCAGCTCAGCAGGTTTTCACACCGGGGAGCTGTTTTTT
CASSAGFHTGELFF
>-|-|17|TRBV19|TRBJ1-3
TGTGCCAGTAATCCCGACCGTACAGAAAACCATGGAAACACCATATATTTT
CASNPDRTENHGNTIYF
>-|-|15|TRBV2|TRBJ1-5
TGTGCCAGCAGTACACAGGGTAGAAGCAATCAGCCCCAGCATTTT
CASSTQGRSNQPQHF
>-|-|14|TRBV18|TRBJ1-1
TGTGCCAGCTCCGGACGACAGGCTTACACTGAAGCTTTCTTT
CASSGRQAYTEAFF
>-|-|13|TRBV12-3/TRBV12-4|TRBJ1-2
TGTGCCAGCAGTTTAGGGGCAGGGCTTGGCTACACCTTC
CASSLGAGLGYTF
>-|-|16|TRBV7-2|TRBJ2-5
TGTGCCAGCAGCCAGGGCTGGTGGCAGGGAGGCGAGACCCAGTACTTC
CASSQGWWQGGETQYF